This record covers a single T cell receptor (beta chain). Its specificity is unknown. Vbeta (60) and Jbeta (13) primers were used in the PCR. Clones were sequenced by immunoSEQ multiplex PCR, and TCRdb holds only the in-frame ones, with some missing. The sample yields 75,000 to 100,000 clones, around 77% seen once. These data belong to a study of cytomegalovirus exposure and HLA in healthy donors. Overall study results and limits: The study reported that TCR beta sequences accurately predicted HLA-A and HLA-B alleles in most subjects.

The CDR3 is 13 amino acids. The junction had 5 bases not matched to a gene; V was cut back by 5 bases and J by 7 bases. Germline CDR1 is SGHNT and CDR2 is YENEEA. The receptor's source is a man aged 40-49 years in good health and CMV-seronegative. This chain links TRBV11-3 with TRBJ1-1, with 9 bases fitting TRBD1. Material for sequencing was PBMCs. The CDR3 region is CASSKGQGNEAFF. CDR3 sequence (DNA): TGTGCCAGCAGCAAGGGACAGGGAAATGAAGCTTTCTTT.